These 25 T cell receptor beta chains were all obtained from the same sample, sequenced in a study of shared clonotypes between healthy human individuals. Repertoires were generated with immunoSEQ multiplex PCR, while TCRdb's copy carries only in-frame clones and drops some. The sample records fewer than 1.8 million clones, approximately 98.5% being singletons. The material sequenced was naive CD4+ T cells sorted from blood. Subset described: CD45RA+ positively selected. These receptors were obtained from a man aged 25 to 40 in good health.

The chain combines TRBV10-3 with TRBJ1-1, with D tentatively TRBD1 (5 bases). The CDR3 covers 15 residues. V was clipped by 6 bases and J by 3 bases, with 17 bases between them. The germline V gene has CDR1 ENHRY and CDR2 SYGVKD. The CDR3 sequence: CAIRRGMEGDTEAFF. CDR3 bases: TGTGCCATCAGGCGGGGGATGGAGGGCGACACTGAAGCTTTCTTT.

The DNA of the CDR3 is TGTGCCAGCAGCAAAGCGCGTCAAGAGACCCAGTACTTC. Its translation is CASSKARQETQYF. This rearrangement joins TRBV21-1 to TRBJ2-5; the table assigns TRBD2, which was not confirmed against the DNA. TRBV21-1 counts as a pseudogene. This CDR3 spans 13 amino acids.

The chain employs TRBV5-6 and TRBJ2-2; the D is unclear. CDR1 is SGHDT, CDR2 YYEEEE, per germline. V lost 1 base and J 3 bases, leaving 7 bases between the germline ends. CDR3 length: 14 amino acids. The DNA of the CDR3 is TGTGCCAGCAGCTTGACCCAGTACACCGGGGAGCTGTTTTTT. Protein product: CASSLTQYTGELFF.

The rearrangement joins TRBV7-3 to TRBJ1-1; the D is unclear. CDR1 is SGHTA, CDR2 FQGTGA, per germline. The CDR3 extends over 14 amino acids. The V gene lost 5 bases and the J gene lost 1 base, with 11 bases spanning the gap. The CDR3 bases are TGTGCCAGCAGCGAATCGGTGGGGAACACTGAAGCTTTCTTT. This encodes CASSESVGNTEAFF. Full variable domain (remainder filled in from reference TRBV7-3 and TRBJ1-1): GAGVSQTPSNKVTEKGKYVELRCDPISGHTALYWYRQSLGQGPEFLIYFQGTGAADDSGLPNDRFFAVRPEGSVSTLKIQRTERGDSAVYLCASSESVGNTEAFFGQGTRLTVV.

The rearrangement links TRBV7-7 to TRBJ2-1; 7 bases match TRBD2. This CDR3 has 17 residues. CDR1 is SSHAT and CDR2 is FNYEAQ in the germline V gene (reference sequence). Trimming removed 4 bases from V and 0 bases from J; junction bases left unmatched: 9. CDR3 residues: CASSSFSGLSSYNEQFF. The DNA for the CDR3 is TGTGCCAGCAGCTCCTTTAGCGGGTTAAGCTCCTACAATGAGCAGTTCTTC.

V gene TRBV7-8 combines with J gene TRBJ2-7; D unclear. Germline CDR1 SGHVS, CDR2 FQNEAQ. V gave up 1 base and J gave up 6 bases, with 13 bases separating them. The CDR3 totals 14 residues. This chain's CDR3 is CASSLVTSTVEQYF. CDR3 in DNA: TGTGCCAGCAGCTTAGTAACCAGCACGGTCGAGCAGTACTTC.

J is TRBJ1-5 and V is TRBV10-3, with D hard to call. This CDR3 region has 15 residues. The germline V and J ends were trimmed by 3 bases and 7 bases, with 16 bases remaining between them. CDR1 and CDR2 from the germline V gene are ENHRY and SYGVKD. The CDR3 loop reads CAISDFGRSSQPQHF. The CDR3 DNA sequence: TGTGCCATCAGTGATTTCGGACGATCTTCGCAGCCCCAGCATTTT.

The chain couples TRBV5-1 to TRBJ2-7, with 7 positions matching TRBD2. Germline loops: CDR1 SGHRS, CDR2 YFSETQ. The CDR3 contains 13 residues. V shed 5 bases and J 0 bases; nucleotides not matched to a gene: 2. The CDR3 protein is CASRLAGSYEQYF. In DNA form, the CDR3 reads TGCGCCAGCAGGTTAGCGGGCTCCTACGAGCAGTACTTC.

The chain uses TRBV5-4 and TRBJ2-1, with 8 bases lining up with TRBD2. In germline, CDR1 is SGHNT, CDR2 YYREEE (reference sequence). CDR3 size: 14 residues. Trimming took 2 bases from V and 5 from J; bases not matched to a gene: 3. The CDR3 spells CASSFSLADNEQFF. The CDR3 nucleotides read TGTGCCAGCAGCTTTTCACTAGCGGACAATGAGCAGTTCTTC.

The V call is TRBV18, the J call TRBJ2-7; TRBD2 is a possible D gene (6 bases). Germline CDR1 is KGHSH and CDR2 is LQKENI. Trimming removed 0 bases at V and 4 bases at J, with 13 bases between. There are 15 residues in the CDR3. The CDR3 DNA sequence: TGTGCCAGCTCACCACCCACGAGACTAGATTACGAGCAGTACTTC. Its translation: CASSPPTRLDYEQYF.

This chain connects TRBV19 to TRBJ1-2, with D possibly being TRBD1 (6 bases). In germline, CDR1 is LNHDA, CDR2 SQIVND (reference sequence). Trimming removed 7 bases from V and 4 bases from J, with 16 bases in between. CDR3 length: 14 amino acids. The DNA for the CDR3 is TGTGCCAGTAACCCAGGGGAAGGGGGCTATGGCTACACCTTC. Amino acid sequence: CASNPGEGGYGYTF.

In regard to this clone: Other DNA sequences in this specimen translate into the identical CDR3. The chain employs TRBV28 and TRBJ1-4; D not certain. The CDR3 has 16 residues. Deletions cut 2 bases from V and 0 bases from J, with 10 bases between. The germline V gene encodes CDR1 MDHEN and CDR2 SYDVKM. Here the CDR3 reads CASSLGTHATNEKLFF. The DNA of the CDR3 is TGTGCCAGCAGTTTAGGCACCCACGCAACTAATGAAAAACTGTTTTTT.

CDR3 sequence reads: CASSPDLAKNIQYF. In DNA, the CDR3 is TGTGCCAGCAGCCCCGACCTAGCCAAAAACATTCAGTACTTC. The V call is TRBV11-2, the J call TRBJ2-4, with D hard to call. Between the trimmed V and J ends, which lost 5 bases and 0 bases, there was a span of 8 bases. This CDR3 has 14 amino acids. CDR1 is SGHAT, CDR2 FQNNGV, per germline.

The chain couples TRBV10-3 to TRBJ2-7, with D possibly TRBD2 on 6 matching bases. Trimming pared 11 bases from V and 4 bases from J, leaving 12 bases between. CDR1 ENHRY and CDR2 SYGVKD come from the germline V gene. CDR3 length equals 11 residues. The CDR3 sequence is CAARDLYEQYF. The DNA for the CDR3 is TGTGCCGCCCGGGACTTGTACGAGCAGTACTTC.

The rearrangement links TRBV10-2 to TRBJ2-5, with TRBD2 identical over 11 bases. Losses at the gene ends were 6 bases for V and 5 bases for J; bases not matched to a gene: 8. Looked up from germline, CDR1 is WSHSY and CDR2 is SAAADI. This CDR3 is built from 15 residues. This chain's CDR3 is CASRLSGRARETQYF. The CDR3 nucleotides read TGCGCCAGCAGACTTAGCGGGAGGGCCCGGGAGACCCAGTACTTC.

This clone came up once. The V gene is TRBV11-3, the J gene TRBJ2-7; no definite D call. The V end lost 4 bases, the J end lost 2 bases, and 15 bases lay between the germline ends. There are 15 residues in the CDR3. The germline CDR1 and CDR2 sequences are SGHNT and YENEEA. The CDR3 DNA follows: TGTGCCAGCAGCTATAAACTGTTTGGAACCTACGAGCAGTACTTC. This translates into CASSYKLFGTYEQYF.

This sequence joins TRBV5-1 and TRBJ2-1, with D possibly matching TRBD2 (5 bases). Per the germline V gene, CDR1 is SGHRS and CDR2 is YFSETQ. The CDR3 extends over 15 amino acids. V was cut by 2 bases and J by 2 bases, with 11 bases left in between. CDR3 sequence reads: CASSLGRTPYNEQFF. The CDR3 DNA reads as TGCGCCAGCAGCTTAGGGAGAACCCCCTACAATGAGCAGTTCTTC. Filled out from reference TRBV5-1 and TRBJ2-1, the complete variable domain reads KAGVTQTPRYLIKTRGQQVTLSCSPISGHRSVSWYQQTPGQGLQFLFEYFSETQRNKGNFPGRFSGRQFSNSRSEMNVSTLELGDSALYLCASSLGRTPYNEQFFGPGTRLTVL.

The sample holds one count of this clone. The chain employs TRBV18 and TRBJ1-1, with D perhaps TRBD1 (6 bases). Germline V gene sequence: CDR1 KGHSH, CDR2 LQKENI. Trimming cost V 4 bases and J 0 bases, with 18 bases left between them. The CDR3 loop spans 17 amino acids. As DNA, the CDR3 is TGTGCCAGCTCACTCTTCCAGGGGATTTCCATGAACACTGAAGCTTTCTTT. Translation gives CASSLFQGISMNTEAFF. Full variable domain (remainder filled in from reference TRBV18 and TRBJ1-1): NAGVMQNPRHLVRRRGQEARLRCSPMKGHSHVYWYRQLPEEGLKFMVYLQKENIIDESGMPKERFSAEFPKEGPSILRIQQVVRGDSAAYFCASSLFQGISMNTEAFFGQGTRLTVV.

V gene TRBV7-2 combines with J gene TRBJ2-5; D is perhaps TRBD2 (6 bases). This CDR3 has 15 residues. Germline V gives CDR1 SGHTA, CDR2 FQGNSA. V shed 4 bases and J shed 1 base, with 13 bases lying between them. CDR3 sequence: CASSSPPGGQETQYF. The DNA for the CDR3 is TGTGCCAGCAGCTCCCCCCCCGGGGGCCAAGAGACCCAGTACTTC.

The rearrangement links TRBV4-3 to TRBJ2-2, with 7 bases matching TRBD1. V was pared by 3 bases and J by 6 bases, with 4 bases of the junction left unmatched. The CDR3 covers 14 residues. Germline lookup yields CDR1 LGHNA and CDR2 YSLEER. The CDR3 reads CASSHGTAPGELFF. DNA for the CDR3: TGCGCCAGCAGCCATGGGACAGCACCCGGGGAGCTGTTTTTT.

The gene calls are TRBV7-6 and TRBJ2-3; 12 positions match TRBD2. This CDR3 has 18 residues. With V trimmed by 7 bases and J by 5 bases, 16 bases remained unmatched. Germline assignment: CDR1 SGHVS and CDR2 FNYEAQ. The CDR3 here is CASTLRGASGRAKDTQYF. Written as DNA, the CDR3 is TGTGCCAGCACCCTCAGAGGGGCTAGCGGGAGGGCGAAAGATACGCAGTATTTT.

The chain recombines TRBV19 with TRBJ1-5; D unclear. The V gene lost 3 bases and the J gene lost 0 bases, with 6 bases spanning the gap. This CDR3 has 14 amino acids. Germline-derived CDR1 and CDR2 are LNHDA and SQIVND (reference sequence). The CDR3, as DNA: TGTGCCAGTAGTATGGTCCTTAGCAATCAGCCCCAGCATTTT. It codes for CASSMVLSNQPQHF.

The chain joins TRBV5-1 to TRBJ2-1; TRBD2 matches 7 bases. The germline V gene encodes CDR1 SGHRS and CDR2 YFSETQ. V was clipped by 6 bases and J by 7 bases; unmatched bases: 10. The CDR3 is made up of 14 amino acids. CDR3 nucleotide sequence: TGCGCCAGCAAGTGGGAGGGCCTTGGGAATGAGCAGTTCTTC. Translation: CASKWEGLGNEQFF.

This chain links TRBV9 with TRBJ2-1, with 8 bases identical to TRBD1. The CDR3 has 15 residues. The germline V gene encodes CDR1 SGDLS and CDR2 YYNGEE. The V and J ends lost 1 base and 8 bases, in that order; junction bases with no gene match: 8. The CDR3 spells CASSVTGQGQDEQFF. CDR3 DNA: TGTGCCAGCAGCGTAACCGGACAGGGTCAGGATGAGCAGTTCTTC.

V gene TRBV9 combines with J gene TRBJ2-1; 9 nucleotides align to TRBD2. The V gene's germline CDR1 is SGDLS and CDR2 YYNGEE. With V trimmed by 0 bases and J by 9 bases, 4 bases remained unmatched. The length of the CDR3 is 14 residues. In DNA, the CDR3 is TGTGCCAGCAGCGTAGGTAGCGGGAGTATTGAGCAGTTCTTC. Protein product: CASSVGSGSIEQFF.